This TCR beta chain originates from a study of cytomegalovirus exposure and HLA in healthy donors. Study conclusions and caveats: An analysis done earlier found most TCR beta V segments productive about 87% or about 30% of the time. Cytomegalovirus status was reportedly diagnosed by the classifier with high specificity and sensitivity.

Trimming removed 5 bases from V and 6 bases from J; junction bases left unmatched: 14. CDR3 length equals 16 residues. Germline V gene data show CDR1 as SGHAT and CDR2 as FQNNGV. Unrecorded immune exposure was likely among donors, who were nominally healthy when sampled. As regards this clone: Its antigen is unidentified.

It was with 60 Vbeta and 13 Jbeta primers that the PCR ran. The method was immunoSEQ multiplex PCR; TCRdb's version includes in-frame clones alone and lacks a portion of them. Of some 130,000 clones in the sample, about four fifths were seen once. The sequenced sample consisted of PBMCs. The clonotype originates from a female donor in good health and CMV-seronegative. This chain links TRBV11-2 with TRBJ1-2, with 8 bases fitting TRBD1. Written as DNA, the CDR3 is TGTGCCAGCAGCCTTAGTTTCCAGGGGGCGCGAAATGGCTACACCTTC. The encoded protein is CASSLSFQGARNGYTF.